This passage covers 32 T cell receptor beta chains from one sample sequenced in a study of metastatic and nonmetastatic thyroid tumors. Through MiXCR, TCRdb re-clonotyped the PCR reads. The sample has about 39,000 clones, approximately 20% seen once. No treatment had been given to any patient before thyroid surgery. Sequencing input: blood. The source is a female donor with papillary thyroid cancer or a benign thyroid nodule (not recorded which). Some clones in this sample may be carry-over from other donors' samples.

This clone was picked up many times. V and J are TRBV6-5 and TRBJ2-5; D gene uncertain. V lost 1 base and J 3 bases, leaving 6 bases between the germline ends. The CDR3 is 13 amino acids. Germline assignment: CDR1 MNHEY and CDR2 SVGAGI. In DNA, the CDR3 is TGTGCCAGCAGTTACTTTCCGGAAGAGACCCAGTACTTC. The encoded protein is CASSYFPEETQYF.

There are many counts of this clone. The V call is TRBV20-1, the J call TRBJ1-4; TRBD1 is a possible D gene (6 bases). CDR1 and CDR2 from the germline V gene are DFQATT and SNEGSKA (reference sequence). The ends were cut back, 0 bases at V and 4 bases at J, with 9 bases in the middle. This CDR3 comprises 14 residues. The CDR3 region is CSARDGQLNEKLFF. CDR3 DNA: TGCAGTGCTAGAGATGGACAGCTTAATGAAAAACTGTTTTTT.

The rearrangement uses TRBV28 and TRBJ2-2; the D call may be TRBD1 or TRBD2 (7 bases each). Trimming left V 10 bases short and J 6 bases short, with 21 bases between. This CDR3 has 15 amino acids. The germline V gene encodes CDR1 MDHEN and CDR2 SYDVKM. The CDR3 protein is CAIILARGGAGELFF. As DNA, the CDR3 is TGTGCCATCATTTTAGCCAGGGGGGGCGCCGGGGAGCTGTTTTTT. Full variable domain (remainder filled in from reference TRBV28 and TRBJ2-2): DVKVTQSSRYLVKRTGEKVFLECVQDMDHENMFWYRQDPGLGLRLIYFSYDVKMKEKGDIPEGYSVSREKKERFSLILESASTNQTSMYLCAIILARGGAGELFFGEGSRLTVL.

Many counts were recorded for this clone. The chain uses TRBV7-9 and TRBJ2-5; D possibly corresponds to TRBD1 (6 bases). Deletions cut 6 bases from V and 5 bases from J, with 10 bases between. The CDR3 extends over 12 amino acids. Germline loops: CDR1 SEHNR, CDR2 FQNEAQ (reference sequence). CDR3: CASRQGWETQYF. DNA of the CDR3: TGTGCCAGCAGGCAGGGGTGGGAGACCCAGTACTTC. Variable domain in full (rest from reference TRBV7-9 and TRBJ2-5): DTGVSQNPRHKITKRGQNVTFRCDPISEHNRLYWYRQTLGQGPEFLTYFQNEAQLEKSRLLSDRFSAERPKGSFSTLEIQRTEQGDSAMYLCASRQGWETQYFGPGTRLLVL.

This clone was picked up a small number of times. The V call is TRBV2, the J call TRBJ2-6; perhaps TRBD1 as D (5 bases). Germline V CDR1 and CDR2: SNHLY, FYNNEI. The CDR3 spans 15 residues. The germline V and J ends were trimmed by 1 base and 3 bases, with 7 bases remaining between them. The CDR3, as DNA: TGTGCCAGCAGTGAAGTGGGGCGTGGGGCCAACGTCCTGACTTTC. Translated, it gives CASSEVGRGANVLTF.

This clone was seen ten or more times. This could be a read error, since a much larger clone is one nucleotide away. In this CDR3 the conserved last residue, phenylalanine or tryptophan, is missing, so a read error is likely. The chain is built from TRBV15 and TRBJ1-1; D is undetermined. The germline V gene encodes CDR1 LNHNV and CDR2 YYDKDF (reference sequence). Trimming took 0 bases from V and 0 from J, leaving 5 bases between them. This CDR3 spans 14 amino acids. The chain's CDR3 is CATSRDQMNTEAFL. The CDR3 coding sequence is TGTGCCACCAGCAGAGATCAGATGAACACTGAAGCTTTCCTT.

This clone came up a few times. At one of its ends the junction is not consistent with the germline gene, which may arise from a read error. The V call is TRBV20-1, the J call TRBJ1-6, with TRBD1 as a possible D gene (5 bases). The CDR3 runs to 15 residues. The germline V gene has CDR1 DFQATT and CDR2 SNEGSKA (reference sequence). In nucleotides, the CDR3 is TGCAGTGCTACCCCGTGGCGGGGGTATACTTCACCCCTCCACTTT. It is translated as CSATPWRGYTSPLHF.

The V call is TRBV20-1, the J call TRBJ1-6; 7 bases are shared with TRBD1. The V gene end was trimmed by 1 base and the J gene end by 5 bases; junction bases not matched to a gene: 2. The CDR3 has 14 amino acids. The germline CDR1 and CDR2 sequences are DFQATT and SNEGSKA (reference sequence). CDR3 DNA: TGCAGTGCTAGAGTAGGGACAGATAATTCACCCCTCCACTTT. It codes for CSARVGTDNSPLHF.

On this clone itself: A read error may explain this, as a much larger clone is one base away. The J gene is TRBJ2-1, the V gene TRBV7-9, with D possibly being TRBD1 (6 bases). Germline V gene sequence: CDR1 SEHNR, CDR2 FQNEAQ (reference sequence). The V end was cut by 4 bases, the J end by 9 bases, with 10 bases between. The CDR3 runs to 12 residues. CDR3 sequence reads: CASSSQGCEQFF. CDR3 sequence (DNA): TGTGCCAGCAGCTCACAGGGTTGTGAGCAGTTCTTC.

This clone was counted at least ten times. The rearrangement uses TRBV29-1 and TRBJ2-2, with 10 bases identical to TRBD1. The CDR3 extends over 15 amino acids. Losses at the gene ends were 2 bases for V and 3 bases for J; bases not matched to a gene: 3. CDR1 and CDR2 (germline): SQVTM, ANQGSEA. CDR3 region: CSVERQGAHTGELFF. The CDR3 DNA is TGCAGCGTTGAAAGACAGGGGGCGCACACCGGGGAGCTGTTTTTT.

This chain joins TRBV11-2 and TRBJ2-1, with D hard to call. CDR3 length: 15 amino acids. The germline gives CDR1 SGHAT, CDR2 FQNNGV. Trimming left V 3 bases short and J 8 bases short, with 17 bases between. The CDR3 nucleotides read TGTGCCAGCAGCTTTAGTGCCACCAACATCGATGAGCAGTTCTTC. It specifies CASSFSATNIDEQFF.

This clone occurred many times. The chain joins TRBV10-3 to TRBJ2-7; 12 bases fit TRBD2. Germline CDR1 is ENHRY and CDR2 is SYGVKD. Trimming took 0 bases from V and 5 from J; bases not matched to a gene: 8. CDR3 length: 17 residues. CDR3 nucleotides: TGTGCCATCAGTGAGTCCGAAAGACTAGCGGGAGAGGACGAGCAGTACTTC. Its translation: CAISESERLAGEDEQYF.

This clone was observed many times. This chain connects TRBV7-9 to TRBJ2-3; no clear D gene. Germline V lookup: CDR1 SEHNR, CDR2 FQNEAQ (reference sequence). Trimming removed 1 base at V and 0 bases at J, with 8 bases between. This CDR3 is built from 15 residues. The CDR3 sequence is CASSLGVTSTDTQYF. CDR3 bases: TGTGCCAGCAGCTTAGGGGTCACTAGCACAGATACGCAGTATTTT.

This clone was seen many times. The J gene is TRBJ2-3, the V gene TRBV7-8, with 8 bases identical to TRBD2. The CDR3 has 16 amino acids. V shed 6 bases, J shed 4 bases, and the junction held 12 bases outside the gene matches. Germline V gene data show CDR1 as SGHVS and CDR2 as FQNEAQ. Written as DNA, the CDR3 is TGTGCCAGCAGTTCCCCGGTGGGGACTAGATCAGATACGCAGTATTTT. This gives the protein CASSSPVGTRSDTQYF.

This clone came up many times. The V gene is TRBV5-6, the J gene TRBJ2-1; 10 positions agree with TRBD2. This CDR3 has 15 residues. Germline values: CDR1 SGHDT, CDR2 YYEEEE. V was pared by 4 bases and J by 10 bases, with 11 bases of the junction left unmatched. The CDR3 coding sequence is TGTGCCAGCAGCCCCGCTAGCGGGAGTGTTCGGGAGCAGTTCTTC. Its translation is CASSPASGSVREQFF.

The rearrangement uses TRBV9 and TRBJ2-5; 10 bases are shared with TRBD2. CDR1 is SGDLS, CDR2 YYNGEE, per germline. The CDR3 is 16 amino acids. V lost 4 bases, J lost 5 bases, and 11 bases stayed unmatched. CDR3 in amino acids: CASSLEAGGPGETQYF. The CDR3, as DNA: TGTGCCAGCAGCTTGGAAGCGGGAGGGCCGGGTGAGACCCAGTACTTC.

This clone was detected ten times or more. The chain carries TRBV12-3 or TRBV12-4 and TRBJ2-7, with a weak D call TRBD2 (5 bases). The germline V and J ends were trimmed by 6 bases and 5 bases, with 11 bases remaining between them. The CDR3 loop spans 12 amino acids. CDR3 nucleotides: TGTGCCAGCAGCCGAGGGTTCGACGAGCAGTACTTC. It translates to CASSRGFDEQYF.

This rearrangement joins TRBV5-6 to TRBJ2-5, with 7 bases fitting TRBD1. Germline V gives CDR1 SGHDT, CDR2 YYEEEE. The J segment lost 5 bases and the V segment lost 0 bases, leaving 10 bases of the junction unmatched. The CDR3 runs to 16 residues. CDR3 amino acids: CASSLGDEGAEETQYF. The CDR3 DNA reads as TGTGCCAGCAGCTTGGGGGACGAGGGGGCCGAGGAGACCCAGTACTTC.

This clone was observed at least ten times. The CDR3 nucleotides are TGCAGTGCTAGAGATCGGGGGGAGCGACCCTACAATGAGCAGTTCTTC. Protein product: CSARDRGERPYNEQFF. The chain couples TRBV20-1 to TRBJ2-1, with TRBD2 matching 7 bases. This CDR3 is 16 amino acids long. Germline CDR1 reads DFQATT; CDR2 reads SNEGSKA (reference sequence). With 0 bases clipped from V and 2 bases from J, the junction kept 7 bases outside the gene matches.

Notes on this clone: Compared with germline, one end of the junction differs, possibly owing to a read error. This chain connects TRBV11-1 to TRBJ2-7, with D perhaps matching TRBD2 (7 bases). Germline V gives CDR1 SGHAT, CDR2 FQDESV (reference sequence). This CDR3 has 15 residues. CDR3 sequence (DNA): TGTGCCAGCAGCTTATCTCCGGGGGGCTCCTATGAGCAGTACTTC. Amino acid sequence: CASSLSPGGSYEQYF. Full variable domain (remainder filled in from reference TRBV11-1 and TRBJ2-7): EAEVAQSPRYKITEKSQAVAFWCDPISGHATLYWYRQILGQGPELLVQFQDESVVDDSQLPKDRFSAERLKGVDSTLKIQPAELGDSAMYLCASSLSPGGSYEQYFGPGTRLTVT.

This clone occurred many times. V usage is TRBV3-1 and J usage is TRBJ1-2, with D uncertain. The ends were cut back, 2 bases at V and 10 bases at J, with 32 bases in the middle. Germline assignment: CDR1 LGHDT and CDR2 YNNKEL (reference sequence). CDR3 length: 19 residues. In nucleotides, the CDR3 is TGTGCCAGCAGCCAAATTCCCCCTTCCTCAACACTGATACCCCAGCTCTACACCTTC. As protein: CASSQIPPSSTLIPQLYTF.

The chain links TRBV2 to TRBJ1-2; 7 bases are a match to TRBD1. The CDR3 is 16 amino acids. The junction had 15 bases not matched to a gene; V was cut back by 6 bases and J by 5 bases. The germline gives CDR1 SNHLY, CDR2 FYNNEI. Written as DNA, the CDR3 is TGTGCCAGCAGGGGCTTGGGACAGCCCGCGGGATATGGCTACACCTTC. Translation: CASRGLGQPAGYGYTF.

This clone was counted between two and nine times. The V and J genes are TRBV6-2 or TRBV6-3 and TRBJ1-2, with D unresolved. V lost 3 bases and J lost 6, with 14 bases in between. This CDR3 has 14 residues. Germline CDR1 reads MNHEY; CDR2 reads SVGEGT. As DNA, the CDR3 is TGTGCCAGCAGTTATTGGTTGGCTACCCATGGCTACACCTTC. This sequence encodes CASSYWLATHGYTF.

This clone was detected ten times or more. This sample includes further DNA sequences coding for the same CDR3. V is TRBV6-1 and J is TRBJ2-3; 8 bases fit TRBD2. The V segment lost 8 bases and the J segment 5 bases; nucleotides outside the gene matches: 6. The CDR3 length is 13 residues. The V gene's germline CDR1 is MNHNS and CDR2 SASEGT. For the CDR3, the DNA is TGTGCCAGCGGGGGGGCGGGAGGAGATACGCAGTATTTT. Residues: CASGGAGGDTQYF.

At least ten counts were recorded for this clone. CDR3 protein: CSASPTGGLSEQYF. The CDR3 nucleotides read TGCAGTGCTAGCCCGACAGGGGGCCTGAGCGAGCAGTACTTC. The genes are TRBV20-1 and TRBJ2-7; TRBD1 agrees at 10 bases. Germline CDR1 and CDR2: DFQATT and SNEGSKA (reference sequence). This CDR3 comprises 14 residues. Trimming at V came to 3 bases and at J to 6 bases, leaving 8 bases not matched to a gene.

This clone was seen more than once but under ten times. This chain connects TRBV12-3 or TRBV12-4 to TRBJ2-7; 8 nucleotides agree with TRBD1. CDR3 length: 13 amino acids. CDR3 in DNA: TGTACCAACAGCTTAGACAGGGGTGACGAGCAGTACTTC. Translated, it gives CTNSLDRGDEQYF.

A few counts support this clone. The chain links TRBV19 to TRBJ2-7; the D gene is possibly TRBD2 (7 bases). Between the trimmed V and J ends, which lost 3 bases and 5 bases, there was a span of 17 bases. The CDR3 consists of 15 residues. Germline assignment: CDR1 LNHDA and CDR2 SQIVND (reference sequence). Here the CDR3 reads CASSMGGAGEDEQYF. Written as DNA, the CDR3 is TGTGCCAGTAGTATGGGGGGGGCAGGGGAGGACGAGCAGTACTTC.

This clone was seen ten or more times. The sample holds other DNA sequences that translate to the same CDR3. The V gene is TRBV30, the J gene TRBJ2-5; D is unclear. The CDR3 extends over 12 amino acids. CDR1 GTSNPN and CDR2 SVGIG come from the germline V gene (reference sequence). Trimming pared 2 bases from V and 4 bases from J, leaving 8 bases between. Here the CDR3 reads CAWSRAGETQYF. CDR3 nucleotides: TGTGCCTGGAGTAGGGCAGGAGAGACCCAGTACTTC.

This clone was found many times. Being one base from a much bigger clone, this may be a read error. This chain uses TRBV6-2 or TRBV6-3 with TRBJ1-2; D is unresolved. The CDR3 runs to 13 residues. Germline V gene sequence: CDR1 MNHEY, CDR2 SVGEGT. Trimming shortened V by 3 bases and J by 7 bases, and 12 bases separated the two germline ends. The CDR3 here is CASSYVRYCGYTF. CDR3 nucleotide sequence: TGTGCCAGCAGTTATGTCCGCTACTGTGGCTACACCTTC.

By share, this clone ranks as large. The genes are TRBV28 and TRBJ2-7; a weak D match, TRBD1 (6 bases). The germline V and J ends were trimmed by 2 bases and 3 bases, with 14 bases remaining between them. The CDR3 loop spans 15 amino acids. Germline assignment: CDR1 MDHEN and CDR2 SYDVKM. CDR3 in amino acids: CASSLKFTGIYEQYF. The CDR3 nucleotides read TGTGCCAGCAGTTTAAAATTTACAGGGATCTACGAGCAGTACTTC.

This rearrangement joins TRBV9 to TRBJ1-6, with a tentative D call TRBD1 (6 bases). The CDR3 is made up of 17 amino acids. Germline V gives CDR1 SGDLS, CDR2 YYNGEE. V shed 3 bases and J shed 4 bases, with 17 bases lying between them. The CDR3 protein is CASSAWGTQNYNSPLHF. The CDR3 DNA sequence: TGTGCCAGCAGCGCCTGGGGGACACAGAATTATAATTCACCCCTCCACTTT. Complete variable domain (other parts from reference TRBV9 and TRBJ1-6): DSGVTQTPKHLITATGQRVTLRCSPRSGDLSVYWYQQSLDQGLQFLIQYYNGEERAKGNILERFSAQQFPDLHSELNLSSLELGDSALYFCASSAWGTQNYNSPLHFGNGTRLTVT.

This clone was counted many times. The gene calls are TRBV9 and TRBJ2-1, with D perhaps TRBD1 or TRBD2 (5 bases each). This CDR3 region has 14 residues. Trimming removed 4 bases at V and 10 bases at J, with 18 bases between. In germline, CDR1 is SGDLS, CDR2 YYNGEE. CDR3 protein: CASSSEVGWDEQFF. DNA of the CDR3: TGTGCCAGCAGCTCGGAGGTGGGCTGGGACGAGCAGTTCTTC.